A selection of T cell receptor beta chains follows, all from one sample in a study of blood T cell repertoires in COVID-19. Repertoires were generated with immunoSEQ multiplex PCR, while TCRdb's copy carries only in-frame clones and drops some. The repertoire holds over 60,000 clones, with approximately 86% as singletons. The sequencing sample was made of peripheral blood. The receptor set was obtained from a man in his 70s with acute or convalescent COVID-19. The CDR3 runs from the conserved cysteine through the conserved F or W. D genes are given only for firm matches. Size is stated for part of the rows, as once, few or many counts, or as a class when the clone is expanded.

>TRBV19|NA|TRBJ2-7|NA
TGTGCCAGTAGCCACGAGGTATTAAGCGAGCAGTACTTC
CASSHEVLSEQYF
>TRBV4-2|NA|TRBJ2-3|TRBD2
TGTGCCAGCAGCCTAAGCCCTAGCGGGGGGTTGGATACGCAGTATTTT
CASSLSPSGGLDTQYF
>TRBV11-2|NA|TRBJ2-7|NA
TGTGCCAGCAGCCACGGTGGCGGAACCTCCTACGAGCAGTACTTC
CASSHGGGTSYEQYF
>TRBV24-1|NA|TRBJ2-3|TRBD2
TGTGCCACCGATTCGACTAGCGGTGGCACAGATACGCAGTATTTT
CATDSTSGGTDTQYF
>TRBV6-5|NA|TRBJ1-6|TRBD1
TGTGCCAGCGGGAAGACAGGGGCTTATAATTCACCCCTCCACTTT
CASGKTGAYNSPLHF
>TRBV10-3|NA|TRBJ2-7|TRBD2
TGTGCCATCAGTGACCGACTAGCGGGGGACTCCTACGAGCAGTACTTC
CAISDRLAGDSYEQYF
>TRBV5-1|NA|TRBJ2-7|NA
TGCGCCAGCAGCTTGGGGCCCAAAGAGCAGTACTTC
CASSLGPKEQYF
>TRBV14|NA|TRBJ2-2|TRBD2
TGTGCCAGCAGCCAAAATCTAGCGGGTGGTACCGGGGAGCTGTTTTTT
CASSQNLAGGTGELFF
>TRBV19|NA|TRBJ1-5|TRBD1
TGTGCCAGTAGTATGCCGGGACAGATAAATCAGCCCCAGCATTTT
CASSMPGQINQPQHF
>TRBV12-3/TRBV12-4|NA|TRBJ2-5|NA
TGTGCCAGCAGAAGACAGCAAGAGACCCAGTACTTC
CASRRQQETQYF
>TRBV6-5|NA|TRBJ2-3|TRBD2
TGTGCCAGCAGGGTAGCGGGAGGCACAGATACGCAGTATTTT
CASRVAGGTDTQYF
>TRBV12-3/TRBV12-4|NA|TRBJ1-1|TRBD1
TGTGCCAGCAGTCTGATACAGGGGGCTGAAGCTTTCTTT
CASSLIQGAEAFF
>TRBV28|NA|TRBJ1-5|NA
TGTGCCAGCAAGACGGGCGGGGGAGAAAGGGGTAATCAGCCCCAGCATTTT
CASKTGGGERGNQPQHF
>TRBV5-6|NA|TRBJ1-2|TRBD1
TGTGCCAGCAGCCTGACAGGGGGATTGGGTGGCTACACCTTC
CASSLTGGLGGYTF
>TRBV28|few|TRBJ1-6|NA
TGTGCCAGCACCCCACAAAGCTCCTATAATTCACCCCTCCACTTT
CASTPQSSYNSPLHF
>TRBV7-8|NA|TRBJ1-5|TRBD1
TGTGCCAGCAGCTTATCCGGGACAGGGGGAAATCTCGGGCGCAATCAGCCCCAGCATTTT
CASSLSGTGGNLGRNQPQHF
>TRBV11-2|NA|TRBJ2-1|NA
TGTGCCAGCAGCTTCGTACTTCTGAGCTCCTACAATGAGCAGTTCTTC
CASSFVLLSSYNEQFF
>TRBV10-2|NA|TRBJ1-1|NA
TGCGCCAGCAGTGAGCTCACTGAAGCTTTCTTT
CASSELTEAFF
>TRBV3-1/TRBV3-2|NA|TRBJ2-2|TRBD2
TGTGCCAGCAGCCAAGAGCCTAGCGGCTTCGGGGAGCTGTTTTTT
CASSQEPSGFGELFF
>TRBV6-4|NA|TRBJ2-3|NA
TGTGCCAGCAGCATCGCAGGGGGGAGCACAGATACGCAGTATTTT
CASSIAGGSTDTQYF
>TRBV6-4|NA|TRBJ1-5|NA
TGTGCCAGCAAAAAGGGCAGGGGCCCTCCGCCCCAGCATTTT
CASKKGRGPPPQHF
>TRBV18|NA|TRBJ2-1|TRBD1
TGTGCCAGCTCACCAGGGGACAGGGGAGGCAATGAGCAGTTCTTC
CASSPGDRGGNEQFF
>TRBV19|NA|TRBJ1-1|NA
TGTGCCAGTAGTATAGATAGAGGGCAGGGGAAAGCTTTCTTT
CASSIDRGQGKAFF
>TRBV7-8|NA|TRBJ1-1|TRBD1
TGTGCCAGCAGCTTAGGGACAGGGGGCGCAGCTTTCTTT
CASSLGTGGAAFF
>TRBV10-3|NA|TRBJ2-7|NA
TGTGCCATCAGCGACATTTCCTACGAGCAGTACTTC
CAISDISYEQYF
>TRBV12-3/TRBV12-4|NA|TRBJ1-5|NA
TGTGCCAGCAGTTTATCTCAACAGGACCGTATGCATTTT
CASSLSQQDRMHF
>TRBV10-3|NA|TRBJ1-1|NA
TGTGCCATCAGTGAGACTGTAACTGAAGCTTTCTTT
CAISETVTEAFF
>TRBV14|NA|TRBJ1-2|NA
TGTGCCAGCAGCCAACTACAGGGCAGCTATGGCTACACCTTC
CASSQLQGSYGYTF
>TRBV2|NA|TRBJ1-1|NA
TGTGCCAGCCCGCTTCCAGGGGAATCTGAAGCTTTCTTT
CASPLPGESEAFF
>TRBV7-2|NA|TRBJ1-6|TRBD1
TGTGCCAGCAGCTTATGGGGGGGGACAGGGGATTCACCCCTCCACTTT
CASSLWGGTGDSPLHF
>TRBV19|NA|TRBJ2-1|TRBD1
TGTGCCAGTAGTAAAACAGGGGGCGGGAATGAGCAGTTCTTC
CASSKTGGGNEQFF
>TRBV2|once|TRBJ1-1|NA
TGTGCCAGCAGACGAGACAGGCCCGCCCCTGAAGCTTTCTTT
CASRRDRPAPEAFF
>TRBV28|NA|TRBJ2-7|NA
TGTGCCAGCAGTTACACATACGAGCAGTACTTC
CASSYTYEQYF